This T cell receptor (beta chain) is from a study of cytotoxic CD8 clonotypes in ibrutinib-treated CLL. Study summary: After median approximately 74 months, around 15 stayed in remission, some 12 progressed; responses roughly 24 partial, 2 complete. Study results and limitations: Public clonotypes were rare and shrank or held steady on treatment.

With sequencing, the targeted depth ranged from 1 in 200,000 to 1 in 1 million T cells. Clones were sequenced by immunoSEQ multiplex PCR, and TCRdb holds only the in-frame ones, with some missing. The sample holds 200,000 to 250,000 clones; 70% to 75% are singletons and the top ten take roughly 5.8%. This clone was observed a single time. The antigen is not known. This CDR3 contains 15 residues. V lost 3 bases, J lost 7 bases, and 21 bases lay in between. Germline V CDR1 and CDR2: SQVTM, ANQGSEA. Cryopreserved PBMCs provided 2 to 2.5 micrograms of genomic DNA for the TCR beta libraries. This chain uses TRBV29-1 with TRBJ1-2, with a tentative D call TRBD1 (6 bases). Specimen: PBMCs, collected after 12 months of ibrutinib treatment. This sequence was found in a human donor with chronic lymphocytic leukemia. The CDR3 is CSVDTSSGGASGYTF. In nucleotides, the CDR3 is TGCAGCGTTGATACCTCATCTGGGGGCGCATCTGGCTACACCTTC.